This T cell receptor (beta chain) is drawn from a study of T cell repertoires in cytomegalovirus infection. On the study more broadly: HLA-B-restricted CMV epitopes that are well studied were used alongside recently identified HLA-C-restricted ones. Broader study findings: Dominant in the ex vivo response were TCR beta clonotypes restricted by HLA-C and specific for CMV.

This clonotype was observed many times. As yet, its antigen is unknown. Using its own MiXCR run on the reads, TCRdb lists one record per CDR3 protein. Of 700,000 to 950,000 distinct CDR3 sequences listed, approximately 32% were seen once; the top ten hold roughly 12%. The germline V gene has CDR1 SGHTA and CDR2 FQGTGA. V dropped 5 bases and J dropped 3 bases, with 16 bases sitting between them. The CDR3 has 15 residues. The rearrangement uses TRBV7-3 and TRBJ1-2, with D perhaps TRBD1 (6 bases). The input for sequencing was cultured CD8+ T cells from PBMCs, taken from culture after CMV antigen stimulation. This clonotype was sampled from a human donor in good health (CMV status not recorded). Some clones in this sample may be carry-over from other donors' samples. The CDR3 here is CASSRGQGRDYGYTF. As DNA, the CDR3 is TGTGCCAGCAGCCGAGGGCAGGGGAGAGACTATGGCTACACCTTC.